This T cell receptor (beta chain) appears in the sequencing data of a study of OX40 agonist ivuxolimab in advanced cancers. CDR1 LGHNT and CDR2 FRNRAP come from the germline V gene. This CDR3 comprises 14 residues. V lost 3 bases to trimming and J lost 13 bases; unmatched junction nucleotides: 7. Sequencing was performed with immunoSEQ multiplex PCR; in TCRdb, only in-frame clones are kept and a portion is missing. The data hold more than 100,000 clones, with more than 85% observed a single time. This chain connects TRBV12-5 to TRBJ2-1, with 12 bases aligning to TRBD1. This specimen was CD4+ or CD8+ T cells sorted from blood, taken in a trial of the OX40 agonist ivuxolimab. This clonotype originated in an adult with an advanced solid tumor such as melanoma, head and neck, liver or kidney cancer. CDR3 sequence reads: CASGLDPGTGGQFF. CDR3 bases: TGTGCTAGTGGTTTAGATCCGGGGACAGGGGGCCAGTTCTTC.